This T cell receptor beta chain was profiled in a study of cytomegalovirus exposure and HLA in healthy donors. The PCR employed 60 Vbeta primers together with 13 Jbeta primers. Clones were read by immunoSEQ multiplex PCR, and TCRdb kept only the in-frame ones, dropping some. The sample holds about 120,000 clones; about 76% are singletons and the top ten take about 2.4%. The CDR3 contains 15 residues. The V gene end was trimmed by 4 bases and the J gene end by 3 bases; junction bases not matched to a gene: 6. CDR1 and CDR2 (germline): MNHEY, SVGAGI. Regarding this clone: As yet, its antigen is unknown.

Study-level findings and limits: Per a prior analysis, the majority of TCR beta V segments were productive roughly 90% or roughly 30% of the time. Confirmation in vitro established that three CMV-associated chains were specific for CMV antigens.

The sequenced material came from PBMCs. This sequence joins TRBV6-5 and TRBJ1-3; TRBD1 matches at 7 bases. This TCR came from a woman aged 40 to 50 in good health and CMV-seronegative. The CDR3, as DNA: TGTGCCAGCAGTTCAACAGGGGTCTTTGGAAACACCATATATTTT. It encodes CASSSTGVFGNTIYF.